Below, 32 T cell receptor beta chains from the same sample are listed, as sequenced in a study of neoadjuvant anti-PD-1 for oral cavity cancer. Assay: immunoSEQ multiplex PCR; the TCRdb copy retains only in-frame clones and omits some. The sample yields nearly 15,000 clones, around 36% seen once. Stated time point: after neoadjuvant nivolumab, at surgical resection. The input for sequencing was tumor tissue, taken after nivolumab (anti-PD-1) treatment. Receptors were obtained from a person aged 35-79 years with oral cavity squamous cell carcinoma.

CDR3 residues: CASGWGDRGREQFF. The CDR3, as DNA: TGTGCTAGTGGTTGGGGGGACAGGGGGAGAGAGCAGTTCTTC. The J gene is TRBJ2-1, the V gene TRBV12-5; 11 bases align to TRBD1. Germline loops: CDR1 LGHNT, CDR2 FRNRAP. This CDR3 is built from 14 residues. With V trimmed by 4 bases and J by 10 bases, 6 bases remained unmatched. Full variable domain (rest looked up from reference TRBV12-5 and TRBJ2-1): DARVTQTPRHKVTEMGQEVTMRCQPILGHNTVFWYRQTMMQGLELLAYFRNRAPLDDSGMPKDRFSAEMPDATLATLKIQPSEPRDSAVYFCASGWGDRGREQFFGPGTRLTVL.

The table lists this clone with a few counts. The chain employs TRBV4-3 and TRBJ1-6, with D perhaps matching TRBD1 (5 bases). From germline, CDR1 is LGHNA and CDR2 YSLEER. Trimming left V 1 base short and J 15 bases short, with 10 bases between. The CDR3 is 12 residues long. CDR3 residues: CASSQGRDFLHF. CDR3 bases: TGCGCCAGCAGCCAAGGGAGGGACTTCCTCCACTTT.

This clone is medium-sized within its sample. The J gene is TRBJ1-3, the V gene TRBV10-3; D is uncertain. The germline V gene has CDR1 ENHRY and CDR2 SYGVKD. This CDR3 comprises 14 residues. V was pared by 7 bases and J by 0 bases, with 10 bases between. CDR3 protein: CAITVGFSGNTIYF. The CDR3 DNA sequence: TGTGCCATCACGGTAGGGTTCTCTGGAAACACCATATATTTT.

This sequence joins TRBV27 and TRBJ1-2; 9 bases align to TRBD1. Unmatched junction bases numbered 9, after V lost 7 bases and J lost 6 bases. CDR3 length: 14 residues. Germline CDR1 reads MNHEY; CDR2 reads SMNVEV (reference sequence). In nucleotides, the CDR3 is TGTGCCAGCACCGAAGGGACAGGGACAAATGGCTACACCTTC. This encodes CASTEGTGTNGYTF.

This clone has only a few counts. CDR3 nucleotide sequence: TGTGCCAGCTCACCACGGGACAGGGGACGGGAGACCCAGTACTTC. Protein sequence: CASSPRDRGRETQYF. The gene calls are TRBV18 and TRBJ2-5, with 10 bases matching TRBD1. CDR1 and CDR2 (germline): KGHSH, LQKENI. The CDR3 runs 15 residues. V shed 1 base, J shed 5 bases, and the junction held 4 bases outside the gene matches.

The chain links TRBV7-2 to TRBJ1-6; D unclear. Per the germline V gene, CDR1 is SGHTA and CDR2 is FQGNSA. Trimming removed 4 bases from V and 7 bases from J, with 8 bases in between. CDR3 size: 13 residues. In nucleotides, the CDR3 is TGTGCCAGCAGCTCCCGCGGGAATTCACCCCTCCACTTT. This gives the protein CASSSRGNSPLHF.

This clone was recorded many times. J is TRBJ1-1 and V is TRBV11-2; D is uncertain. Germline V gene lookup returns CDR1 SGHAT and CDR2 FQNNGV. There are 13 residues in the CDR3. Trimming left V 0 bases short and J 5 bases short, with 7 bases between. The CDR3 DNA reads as TGTGCCAGCAGCTTAGATCGGGGTACTGAAGCTTTCTTT. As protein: CASSLDRGTEAFF.

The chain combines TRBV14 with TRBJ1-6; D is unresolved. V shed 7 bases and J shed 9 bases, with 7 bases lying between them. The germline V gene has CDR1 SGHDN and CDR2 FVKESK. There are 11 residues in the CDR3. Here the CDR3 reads CASNRSSPLHF. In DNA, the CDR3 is TGTGCCAGCAACCGGAGTTCACCCCTCCACTTT. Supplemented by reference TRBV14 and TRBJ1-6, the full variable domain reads EAGVTQFPSHSVIEKGQTVTLRCDPISGHDNLYWYRRVMGKEIKFLLHFVKESKQDESGMPNNRFLAERTGGTYSTLKVQPAELEDSGVYFCASNRSSPLHFGNGTRLTVT.

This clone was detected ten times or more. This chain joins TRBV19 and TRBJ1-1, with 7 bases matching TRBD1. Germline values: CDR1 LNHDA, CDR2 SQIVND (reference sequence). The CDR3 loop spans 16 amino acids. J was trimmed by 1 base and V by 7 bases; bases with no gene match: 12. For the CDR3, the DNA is TGTGCCAGTACCCCTGTCGTGGGACAGTCGAACACTGAAGCTTTCTTT. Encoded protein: CASTPVVGQSNTEAFF.

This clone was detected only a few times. The CDR3 loop is CASSLGQTSGGRETQYF. The CDR3 coding sequence is TGTGCCAGCAGTTTAGGGCAGACTAGCGGGGGTAGGGAGACCCAGTACTTC. The chain recombines TRBV28 with TRBJ2-5, with 12 bases identical to TRBD2. CDR3 length: 17 amino acids. J was trimmed by 5 bases and V by 2 bases; bases with no gene match: 9. Germline V gene sequence: CDR1 MDHEN, CDR2 SYDVKM.

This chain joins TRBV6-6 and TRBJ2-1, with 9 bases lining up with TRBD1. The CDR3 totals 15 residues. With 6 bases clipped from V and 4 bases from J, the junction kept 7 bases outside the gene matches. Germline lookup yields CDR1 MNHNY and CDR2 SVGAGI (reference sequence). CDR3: CASSPSGQGYNEQFF. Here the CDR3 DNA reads TGTGCCAGCAGCCCGTCGGGACAGGGATACAATGAGCAGTTCTTC.

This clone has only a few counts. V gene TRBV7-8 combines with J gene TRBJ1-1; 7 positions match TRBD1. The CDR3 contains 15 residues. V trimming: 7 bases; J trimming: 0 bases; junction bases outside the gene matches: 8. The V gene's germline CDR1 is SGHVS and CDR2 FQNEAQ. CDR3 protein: CASIRGTVMNTEAFF. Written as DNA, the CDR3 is TGTGCCAGCATCCGAGGGACAGTCATGAACACTGAAGCTTTCTTT.

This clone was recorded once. CDR3 nucleotides: TGCGCCAGCAGCTCCTCCGGGGGGAGAGGGACTGAAGCTTTCTTT. It codes for CASSSSGGRGTEAFF. The J gene is TRBJ1-1, the V gene TRBV5-1, with TRBD1 as a possible D gene (5 bases). This CDR3 is 15 amino acids long. V lost 3 bases and J lost 5, with 17 bases in between. Germline V CDR1 and CDR2: SGHRS, YFSETQ.

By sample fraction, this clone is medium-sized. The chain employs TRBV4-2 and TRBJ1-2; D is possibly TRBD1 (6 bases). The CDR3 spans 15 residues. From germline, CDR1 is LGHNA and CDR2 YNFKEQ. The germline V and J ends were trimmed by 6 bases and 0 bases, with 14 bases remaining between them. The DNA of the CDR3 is TGTGCCAGCAGGGACACAGGGACCTCTAACTATGGCTACACCTTC. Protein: CASRDTGTSNYGYTF.

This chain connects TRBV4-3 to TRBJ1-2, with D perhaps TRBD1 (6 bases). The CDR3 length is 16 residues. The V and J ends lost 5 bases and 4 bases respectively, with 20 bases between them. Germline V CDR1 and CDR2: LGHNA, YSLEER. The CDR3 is CASSKAAGGAGYGYTF. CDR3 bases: TGCGCCAGCAGCAAGGCGGCGGGGGGCGCCGGCTATGGCTACACCTTC.

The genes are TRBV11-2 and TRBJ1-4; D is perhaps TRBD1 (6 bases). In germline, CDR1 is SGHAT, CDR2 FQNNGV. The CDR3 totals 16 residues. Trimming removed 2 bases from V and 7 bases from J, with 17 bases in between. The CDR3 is CASSLLGPGAGEKLFF. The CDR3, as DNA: TGTGCCAGCAGCTTATTAGGGCCGGGGGCAGGTGAAAAACTGTTTTTT.

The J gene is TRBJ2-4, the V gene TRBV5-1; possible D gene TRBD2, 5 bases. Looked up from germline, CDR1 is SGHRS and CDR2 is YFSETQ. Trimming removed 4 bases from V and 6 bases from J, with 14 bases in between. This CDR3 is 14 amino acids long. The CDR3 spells CASSPERAGNIQYF. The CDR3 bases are TGCGCCAGCAGCCCAGAGAGGGCGGGAAACATTCAGTACTTC.

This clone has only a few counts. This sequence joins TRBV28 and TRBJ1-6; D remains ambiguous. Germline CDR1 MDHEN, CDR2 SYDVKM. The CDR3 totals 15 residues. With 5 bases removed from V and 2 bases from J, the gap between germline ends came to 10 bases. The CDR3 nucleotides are TGTGCCAGCAGTCCTCCGTGGACCTATAATTCACCCCTCCACTTT. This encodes CASSPPWTYNSPLHF.

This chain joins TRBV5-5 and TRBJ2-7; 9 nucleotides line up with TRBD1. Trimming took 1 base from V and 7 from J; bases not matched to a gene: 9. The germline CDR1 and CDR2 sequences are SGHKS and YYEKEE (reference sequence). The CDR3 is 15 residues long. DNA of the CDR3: TGTGCCAGCAGCTTGCTGACAGGGGGGGCGGTGGAGCAGTACTTC. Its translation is CASSLLTGGAVEQYF.

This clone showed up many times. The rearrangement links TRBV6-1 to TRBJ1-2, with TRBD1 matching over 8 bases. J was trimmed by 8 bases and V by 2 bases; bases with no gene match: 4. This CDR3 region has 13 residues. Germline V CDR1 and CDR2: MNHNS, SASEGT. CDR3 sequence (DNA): TGTGCCAGCAGTGAAAGGGACAGGTACGGCTACACCTTC. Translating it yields CASSERDRYGYTF.

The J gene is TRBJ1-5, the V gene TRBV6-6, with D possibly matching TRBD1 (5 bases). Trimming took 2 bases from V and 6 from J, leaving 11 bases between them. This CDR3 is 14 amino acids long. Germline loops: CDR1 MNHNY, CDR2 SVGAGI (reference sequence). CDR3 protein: CASSYSGGPQPQHF. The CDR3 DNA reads TGTGCCAGCAGTTACAGCGGGGGTCCTCAGCCCCAGCATTTT.

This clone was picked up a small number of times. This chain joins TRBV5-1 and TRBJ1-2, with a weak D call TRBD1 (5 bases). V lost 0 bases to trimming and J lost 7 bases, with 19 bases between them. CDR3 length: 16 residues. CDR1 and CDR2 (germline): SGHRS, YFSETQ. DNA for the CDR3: TGCGCCAGCAGCTTGGGAACAGGCGAGTTTTCCGGTGGCTACACCTTC. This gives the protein CASSLGTGEFSGGYTF.

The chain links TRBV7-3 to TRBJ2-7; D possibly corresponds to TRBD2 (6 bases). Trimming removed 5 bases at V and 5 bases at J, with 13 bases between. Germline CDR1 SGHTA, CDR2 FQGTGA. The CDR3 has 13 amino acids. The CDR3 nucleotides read TGTGCCAGCAGCCTCCGGGAGAACCACGAGCAGTACTTC. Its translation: CASSLRENHEQYF.

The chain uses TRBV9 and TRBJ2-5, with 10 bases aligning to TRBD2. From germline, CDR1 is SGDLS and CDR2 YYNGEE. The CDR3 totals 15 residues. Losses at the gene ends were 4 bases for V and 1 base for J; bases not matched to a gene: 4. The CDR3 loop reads CASSISGGPQETQYF. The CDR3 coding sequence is TGTGCCAGCAGCATTAGCGGGGGGCCCCAAGAGACCCAGTACTTC.

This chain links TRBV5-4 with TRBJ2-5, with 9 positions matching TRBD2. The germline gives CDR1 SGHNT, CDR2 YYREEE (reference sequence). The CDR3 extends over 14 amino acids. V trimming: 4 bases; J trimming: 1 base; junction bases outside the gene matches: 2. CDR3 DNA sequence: TGTGCCAGCAGCATAGCGGGGGCCCAAGAGACCCAGTACTTC. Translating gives CASSIAGAQETQYF.

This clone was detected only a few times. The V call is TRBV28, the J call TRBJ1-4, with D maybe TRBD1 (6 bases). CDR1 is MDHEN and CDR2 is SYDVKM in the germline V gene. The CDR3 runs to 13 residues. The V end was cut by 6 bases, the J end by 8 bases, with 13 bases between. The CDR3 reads CASSPDSFEKLFF. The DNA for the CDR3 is TGTGCCAGCAGCCCGGACAGTTTCGAAAAACTGTTTTTT.

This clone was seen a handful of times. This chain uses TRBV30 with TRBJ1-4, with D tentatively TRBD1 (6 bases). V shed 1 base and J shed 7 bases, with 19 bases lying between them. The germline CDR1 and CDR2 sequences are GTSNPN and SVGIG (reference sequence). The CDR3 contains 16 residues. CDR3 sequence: CAWSDSPSGDVEKLFF. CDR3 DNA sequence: TGTGCCTGGAGTGACAGCCCTTCAGGGGACGTTGAAAAACTGTTTTTT.

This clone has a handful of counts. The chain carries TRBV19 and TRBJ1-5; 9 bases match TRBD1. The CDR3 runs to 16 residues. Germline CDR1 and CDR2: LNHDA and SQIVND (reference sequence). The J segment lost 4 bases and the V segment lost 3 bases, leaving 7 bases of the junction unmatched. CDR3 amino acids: CASSISPGQGNQPQHF. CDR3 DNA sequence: TGTGCCAGTAGTATCTCTCCGGGACAGGGAAATCAGCCCCAGCATTTT.

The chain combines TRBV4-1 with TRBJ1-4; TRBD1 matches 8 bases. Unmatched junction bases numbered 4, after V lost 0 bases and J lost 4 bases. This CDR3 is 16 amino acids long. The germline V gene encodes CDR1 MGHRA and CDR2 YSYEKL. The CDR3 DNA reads TGCGCCAGCAGCCAAGAACCGGGACAGGTTAATGAAAAACTGTTTTTT. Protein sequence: CASSQEPGQVNEKLFF.

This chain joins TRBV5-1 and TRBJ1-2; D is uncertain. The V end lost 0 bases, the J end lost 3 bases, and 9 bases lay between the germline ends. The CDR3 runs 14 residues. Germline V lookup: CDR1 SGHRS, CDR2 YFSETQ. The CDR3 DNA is TGCGCCAGCAGCTTGGTGCAGCAGGACTATGGCTACACCTTC. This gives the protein CASSLVQQDYGYTF.

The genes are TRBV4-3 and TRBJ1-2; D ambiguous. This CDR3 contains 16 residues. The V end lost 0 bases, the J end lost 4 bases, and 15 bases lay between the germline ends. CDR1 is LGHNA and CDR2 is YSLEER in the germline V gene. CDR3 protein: CASSQDYPENLYGYTF. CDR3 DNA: TGCGCCAGCAGCCAAGATTATCCGGAGAACCTCTATGGCTACACCTTC.

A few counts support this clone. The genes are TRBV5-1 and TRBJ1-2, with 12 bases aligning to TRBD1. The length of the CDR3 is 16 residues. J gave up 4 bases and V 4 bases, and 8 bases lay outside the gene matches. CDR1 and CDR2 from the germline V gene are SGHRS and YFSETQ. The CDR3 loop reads CASSPGDRGLPYGYTF. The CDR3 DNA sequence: TGCGCCAGCAGCCCAGGGGACAGGGGGCTACCCTATGGCTACACCTTC.